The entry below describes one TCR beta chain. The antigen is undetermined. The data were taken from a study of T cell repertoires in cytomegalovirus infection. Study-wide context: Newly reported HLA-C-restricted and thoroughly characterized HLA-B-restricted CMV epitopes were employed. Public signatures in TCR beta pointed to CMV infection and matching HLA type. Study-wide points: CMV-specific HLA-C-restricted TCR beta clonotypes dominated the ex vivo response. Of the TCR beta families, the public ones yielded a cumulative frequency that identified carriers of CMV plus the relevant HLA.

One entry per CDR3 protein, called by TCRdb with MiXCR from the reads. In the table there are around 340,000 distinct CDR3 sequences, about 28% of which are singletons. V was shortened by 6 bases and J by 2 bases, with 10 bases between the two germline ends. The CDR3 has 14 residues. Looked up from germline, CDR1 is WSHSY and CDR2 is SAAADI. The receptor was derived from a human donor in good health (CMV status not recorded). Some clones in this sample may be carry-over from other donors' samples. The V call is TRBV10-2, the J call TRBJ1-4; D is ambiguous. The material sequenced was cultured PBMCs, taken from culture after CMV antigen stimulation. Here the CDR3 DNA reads TGCGCCAGCAGGGACTATGGTACTAATGAAAAACTGTTTTTT. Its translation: CASRDYGTNEKLFF.